The 13 T cell receptor beta chains in this list originate from one sample, sequenced in a study of T cell responses to AZD1222 COVID-19 vaccine. Using immunoSEQ multiplex PCR, the repertoire was profiled, and TCRdb retains in-frame clones only, with some absent. The sample has roughly 28,000 clones; 89% are singletons. The specimen comprised peripheral blood, sampled on day 0 of AZD1222 vaccination. The source is an adult in good health.

The rearrangement links TRBV2 to TRBJ1-2; D not certain. This CDR3 is built from 13 residues. Trimming pared 4 bases from V and 7 bases from J, leaving 13 bases between. Germline assignment: CDR1 SNHLY and CDR2 FYNNEI. The DNA for the CDR3 is TGTGCCAGCAGTGTTGGAGAAGTGGGTGGCTACACCTTC. It yields the protein CASSVGEVGGYTF.

This sequence joins TRBV18 and TRBJ1-5, with D unresolved. Germline loops: CDR1 KGHSH, CDR2 LQKENI. This CDR3 is built from 16 residues. V gave up 2 bases and J gave up 0 bases, with 11 bases separating them. CDR3 bases: TGTGCCAGCTCACCATTGCCCGCTTATAGCAATCAGCCCCAGCATTTT. Its protein is CASSPLPAYSNQPQHF.

The genes are TRBV5-1 and TRBJ1-6, with 7 bases fitting TRBD1. CDR3 length: 15 residues. V shed 0 bases and J 5 bases; nucleotides not matched to a gene: 2. Looked up from germline, CDR1 is SGHRS and CDR2 is YFSETQ. Written as DNA, the CDR3 is TGCGCCAGCAGCTTGGTTGGGACAGATAATTCACCCCTCCACTTT. Encoded protein: CASSLVGTDNSPLHF.

The gene calls are TRBV27 and TRBJ1-2; TRBD1 matches 9 bases. CDR3 length: 15 amino acids. Germline V CDR1 and CDR2: MNHEY, SMNVEV (reference sequence). Germline trimming cut 5 bases from V and 4 bases from J; bases unmatched to any gene: 8. The DNA for the CDR3 is TGTGCCAGCAGTACCCGGACAGGGGACCTCTATGGCTACACCTTC. Translating gives CASSTRTGDLYGYTF.

In DNA form, the CDR3 reads TGCGCCAGCAGCCAGGGGGTCCAAGAGACCCAGTACTTC. It translates to CASSQGVQETQYF. The gene calls are TRBV4-1 and TRBJ2-5; D might be TRBD1 or TRBD2, each matching 5 bases. V lost 3 bases to trimming and J lost 1 base, with 6 bases between them. This CDR3 is built from 13 residues. Germline loops: CDR1 MGHRA, CDR2 YSYEKL.

The chain is built from TRBV28 and TRBJ2-2, with 7 bases aligning to TRBD2. This CDR3 comprises 16 residues. Trimming removed 0 bases from V and 2 bases from J; junction bases left unmatched: 3. The germline V gene encodes CDR1 MDHEN and CDR2 SYDVKM. CDR3 nucleotide sequence: TGTGCCAGCAGTTTATGGGCTAGCGGTAACACCGGGGAGCTGTTTTTT. Translating gives CASSLWASGNTGELFF.

The chain couples TRBV21-1 to TRBJ2-1; TRBD2 is the table's D call, not checked against the DNA. TRBV21-1 is a pseudogene segment. There are 12 residues in the CDR3. CDR3 bases: TGTTGGGGGGGGCAGGCCTACAATGAGCAGTTCTTC. Its protein product is CWGGQAYNEQFF.

The chain joins TRBV6-6 to TRBJ1-1; D is undetermined. Looked up from germline, CDR1 is MNHNY and CDR2 is SVGAGI (reference sequence). V was pared by 0 bases and J by 5 bases, with 7 bases between. The length of the CDR3 is 13 residues. The CDR3 is CASSYSRGTEAFF. CDR3 DNA: TGTGCCAGCAGTTACTCGAGAGGGACTGAAGCTTTCTTT.

This clone has a handful of counts. The rearrangement joins TRBV28 to TRBJ2-2, with a weak D call TRBD1 (6 bases). In germline, CDR1 is MDHEN, CDR2 SYDVKM. CDR3 length equals 12 residues. V lost 5 bases and J 8 bases, leaving 9 bases between the germline ends. The CDR3 DNA reads TGTGCCAGCAGTACAGGGCCAGGGGAGCTGTTTTTT. Translation: CASSTGPGELFF.

The chain employs TRBV7-9 and TRBJ2-5; tentatively, D is TRBD2 (5 bases). The CDR3 has 15 residues. Germline V gives CDR1 SEHNR, CDR2 FQNEAQ (reference sequence). Trimming left V 8 bases short and J 2 bases short, with 18 bases between. CDR3 in DNA: TGTGCCAGCCACGACACACGTCGGGATCAAGAGACCCAGTACTTC. Translated: CASHDTRRDQETQYF. Variable domain in full (rest from reference TRBV7-9 and TRBJ2-5): DTGVSQNPRHKITKRGQNVTFRCDPISEHNRLYWYRQTLGQGPEFLTYFQNEAQLEKSRLLSDRFSAERPKGSFSTLEIQRTEQGDSAMYLCASHDTRRDQETQYFGPGTRLLVL.

The chain links TRBV19 to TRBJ1-1; D is possibly TRBD1 (6 bases). The CDR3 sequence is 14 residues long. The V end lost 1 base, the J end lost 4 bases, and 10 bases lay between the germline ends. Germline V lookup: CDR1 LNHDA, CDR2 SQIVND (reference sequence). The CDR3 is CASSIAGTSTEAFF. CDR3 DNA: TGTGCCAGTAGTATAGCCGGGACAAGCACTGAAGCTTTCTTT.

This rearrangement joins TRBV4-3 to TRBJ2-5; D ambiguous. The germline V and J ends were trimmed by 1 base and 1 base, with 10 bases remaining between them. The CDR3 length is 15 residues. Germline V gives CDR1 LGHNA, CDR2 YSLEER. This CDR3 reads CASSQGSSIQETQYF. The DNA of the CDR3 is TGCGCCAGCAGCCAAGGTTCCAGCATCCAAGAGACCCAGTACTTC.

The V gene is TRBV28, the J gene TRBJ2-2; possibly TRBD2 for D (6 bases). CDR1 and CDR2 (germline): MDHEN, SYDVKM. There are 17 residues in the CDR3. Trimming cost V 3 bases and J 4 bases, with 18 bases left between them. This CDR3 is CASSLYGTLTGTGELFF. The CDR3 DNA is TGTGCCAGCAGTTTGTACGGGACTCTAACCGGCACCGGGGAGCTGTTTTTT.